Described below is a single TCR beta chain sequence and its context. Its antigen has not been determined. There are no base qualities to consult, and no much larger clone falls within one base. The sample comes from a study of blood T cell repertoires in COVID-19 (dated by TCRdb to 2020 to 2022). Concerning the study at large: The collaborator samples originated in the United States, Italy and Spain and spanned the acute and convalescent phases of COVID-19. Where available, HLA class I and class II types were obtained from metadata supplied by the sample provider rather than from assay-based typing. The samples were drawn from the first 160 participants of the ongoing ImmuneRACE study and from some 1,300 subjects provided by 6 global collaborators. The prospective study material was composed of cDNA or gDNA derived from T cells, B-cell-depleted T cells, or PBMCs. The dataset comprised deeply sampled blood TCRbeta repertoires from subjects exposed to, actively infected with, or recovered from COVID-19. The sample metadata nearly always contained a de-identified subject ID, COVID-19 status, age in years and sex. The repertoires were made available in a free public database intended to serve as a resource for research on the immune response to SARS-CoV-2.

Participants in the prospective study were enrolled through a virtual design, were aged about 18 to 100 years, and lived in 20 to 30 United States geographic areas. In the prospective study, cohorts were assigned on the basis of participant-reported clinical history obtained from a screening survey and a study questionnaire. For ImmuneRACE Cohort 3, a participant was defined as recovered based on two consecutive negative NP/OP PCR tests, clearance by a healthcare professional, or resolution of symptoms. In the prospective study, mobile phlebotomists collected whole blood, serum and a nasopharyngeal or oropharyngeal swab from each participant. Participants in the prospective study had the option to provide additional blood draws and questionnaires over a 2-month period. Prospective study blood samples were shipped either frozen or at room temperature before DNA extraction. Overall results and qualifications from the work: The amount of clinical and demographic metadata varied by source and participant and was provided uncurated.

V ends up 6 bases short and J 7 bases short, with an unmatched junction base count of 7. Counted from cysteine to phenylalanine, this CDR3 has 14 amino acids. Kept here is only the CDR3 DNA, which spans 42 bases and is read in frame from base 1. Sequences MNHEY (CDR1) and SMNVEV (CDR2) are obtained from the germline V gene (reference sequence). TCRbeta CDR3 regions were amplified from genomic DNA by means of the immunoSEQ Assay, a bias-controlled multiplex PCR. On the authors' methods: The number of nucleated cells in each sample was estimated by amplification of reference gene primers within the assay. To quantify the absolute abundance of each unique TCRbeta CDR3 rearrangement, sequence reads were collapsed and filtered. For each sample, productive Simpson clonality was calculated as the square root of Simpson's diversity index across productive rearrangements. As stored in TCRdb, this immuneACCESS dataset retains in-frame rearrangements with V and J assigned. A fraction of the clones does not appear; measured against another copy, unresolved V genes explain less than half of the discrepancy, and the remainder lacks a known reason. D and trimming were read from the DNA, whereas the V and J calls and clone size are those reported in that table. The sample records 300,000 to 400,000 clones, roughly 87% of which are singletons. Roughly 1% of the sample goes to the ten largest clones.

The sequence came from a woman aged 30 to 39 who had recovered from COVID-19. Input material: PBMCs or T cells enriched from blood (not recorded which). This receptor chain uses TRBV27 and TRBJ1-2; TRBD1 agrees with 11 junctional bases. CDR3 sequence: CASSPGTGGLGYTF. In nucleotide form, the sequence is TGTGCCAGCAGCCCCGGGACAGGGGGACTTGGCTACACCTTC.